The clone carrying this T cell receptor beta chain came up once. Measured with immunoSEQ multiplex PCR; TCRdb has only the in-frame clones, and not every one. The sample shows about 300,000 clones, roughly 90% of them seen only once. Participant ages covered about 18 to 100 years across some 25 US areas. Cohorts were determined from participant-reported clinical history. A COVID-19 case had been met by exposed participants during the 2 weeks before study entry. This CDR3 is built from 11 residues. V shed 4 bases and J shed 12 bases, with 10 bases lying between them. This sample stems from a study of blood T cell repertoires in COVID-19.

The V and J genes are TRBV12-3 or TRBV12-4 and TRBJ2-1; D gene unclear. The sample was PBMCs or T cells enriched from blood (not recorded which). This clonotype was sampled from a woman in her forties or fifties who had been exposed to COVID-19. The CDR3 region is CASSSGGGQFF. CDR3 coding DNA: TGTGCCAGCAGTTCGGGTGGTGGGCAGTTCTTC.